These 30 T cell receptor beta chains share one sample of origin, sequenced in a study of T cells expressing NK-cell markers (TCRdb year 2020). Libraries were prepared through 5' RACE. The listed sequencing device is Illumina HiSeq 2000. TCRdb reprocessed the reads and lists each CDR3 protein sequence as a single entry, with no DNA. The sample table on file contains around 100,000 distinct CDR3 sequences. Clones ranked in the top ten supply about a fifth of the sample. The sequencing sample was made of blood T cells: a sorted CD56 or NKG2C T cell subset, CD4+ or CD8+ T cells, or bulk PBMC T cells (not recorded which). These receptors were taken from a woman between 18 and 75 years old in good health.

This chain joins TRBV6-1 and TRBJ1-2; TCRdb proposes TRBD1, but this gene call is untestable without DNA. The CDR3 spans 16 residues. Germline V gives CDR1 MNHNS, CDR2 SASEGT. The CDR3 spells CASSTTTDPVRYGYTF.

This rearrangement joins TRBV10-3 to TRBJ1-6; the D call of TRBD1 rests on TCRdb alone, since no DNA is present to check it. There are 14 residues in the CDR3. Germline-derived CDR1 and CDR2 are ENHRY and SYGVKD. The CDR3 loop reads CAISAQAENSPLHF.

This sequence joins TRBV7-9 and TRBJ2-5. Per the germline V gene, CDR1 is SEHNR and CDR2 is FQNEAQ (reference sequence). The CDR3 has 14 residues. The CDR3: CASSFSGDQETQYF.

The rearrangement links TRBV28 to TRBJ1-1; as DNA is missing, the TRBD1 call by TCRdb cannot be tested. The V gene's germline CDR1 is MDHEN and CDR2 SYDVKM. The CDR3 extends over 13 amino acids. The CDR3 reads CASSFVRGTEAFF.

The rearrangement uses TRBV19 and TRBJ2-1; with no DNA, the TCRdb D assignment of TRBD1 cannot be verified. Germline lookup yields CDR1 LNHDA and CDR2 SQIVND (reference sequence). The CDR3 length is 15 residues. This chain's CDR3 is CASSWGGGSYNEQFF.

The rearrangement uses TRBV10-3 and TRBJ2-7. CDR3 length: 12 residues. CDR1 ENHRY and CDR2 SYGVKD come from the germline V gene. The CDR3: CAISDGAYEQYF.

V is TRBV5-4 and J is TRBJ1-2. Germline assignment: CDR1 SGHNT and CDR2 YYREEE (reference sequence). This CDR3 has 16 amino acids. The CDR3 protein is CASSLGGLITKYGYTF.

The CDR3 region is CASSSRQEETQYF. J is TRBJ2-5 and V is TRBV4-3; TCRdb returns TRBD1, unconfirmable since there is no DNA. This CDR3 is built from 13 residues. CDR1 is LGHNA and CDR2 is YSLEER in the germline V gene.

This rearrangement joins TRBV29-1 to TRBJ1-2; TCRdb lists TRBD1, though no DNA is available to test this call. Germline loops: CDR1 SQVTM, CDR2 ANQGSEA. This CDR3 is built from 15 residues. CDR3 loop: CSVVGGDIANYGYTF.

The chain combines TRBV11-2 with TRBJ2-5; TCRdb indicates TRBD1, and absent DNA this call remains unverified. Germline V gene sequence: CDR1 SGHAT, CDR2 FQNNGV. The CDR3 is 17 residues long. The CDR3 here is CASSSHPRQDYQETQYF.

The V and J genes are TRBV5-7 and TRBJ2-1; the D call from TCRdb, TRBD2, cannot be confirmed without DNA. TRBV5-7 is an ORF, and what it does is uncertain. The length of the CDR3 is 16 residues. The CDR3 reads CASSGVGLVGSSEQFF.

The chain carries TRBV28 and TRBJ2-7; TCRdb outputs TRBD1, but without DNA this stays unchecked. The CDR3 runs 12 residues. CDR1 is MDHEN and CDR2 is SYDVKM in the germline V gene. The CDR3 spells CASRDTGYEQYF.

The chain is built from TRBV7-2 and TRBJ1-5; as DNA is missing, the TRBD1 call by TCRdb cannot be tested. The CDR3 covers 14 residues. Germline V CDR1 and CDR2: SGHTA, FQGNSA. Here the CDR3 reads CASSLWLGEQPQHF.

The CDR3 sequence is CASSFQGSYEQYF. J is TRBJ2-7 and V is TRBV27; the TCRdb call, TRBD1, lacks DNA for checking. Germline V gives CDR1 MNHEY, CDR2 SMNVEV (reference sequence). This CDR3 region has 13 residues.

This chain connects TRBV28 to TRBJ2-7; TCRdb's assignment of TRBD1 cannot be checked, as there is no DNA. Germline CDR1 and CDR2: MDHEN and SYDVKM. This CDR3 comprises 14 residues. The CDR3 spells CASSPGADSYEQYF.

V is TRBV10-2 and J is TRBJ1-1; the D call of TRBD1 rests on TCRdb alone, since no DNA is present to check it. The CDR3 extends over 14 amino acids. Germline CDR1 WSHSY, CDR2 SAAADI. The CDR3 loop reads CASSDFDRGTEAFF.

V is TRBV9 and J is TRBJ2-3; the TCRdb call, TRBD2, lacks DNA for checking. The CDR3 consists of 15 residues. Germline loops: CDR1 SGDLS, CDR2 YYNGEE. CDR3 in amino acids: CASSGAGGPADTQYF.

The chain has TRBV6-2 or TRBV6-3 and TRBJ2-2; no DNA is available, so the TRBD1 call from TCRdb remains unchecked. This CDR3 has 16 residues. CDR1 MNHEY and CDR2 SVGEGT come from the germline V gene. The CDR3 is CASSYSPGQGAGELFF.

The chain couples TRBV11-2 to TRBJ2-5. Per germline, CDR1 SGHAT and CDR2 FQNNGV. This CDR3 contains 11 residues. CDR3: CASTSGETQYF.

V usage is TRBV6-2 or TRBV6-3 and J usage is TRBJ2-7. CDR1 is MNHEY and CDR2 is SVGEGT in the germline V gene. CDR3 length: 12 residues. The CDR3 spells CASSPNPYEQYF.

V is TRBV29-1 and J is TRBJ2-3; TCRdb picks TRBD2, but there is no DNA to check that call. There are 12 residues in the CDR3. CDR1 is SQVTM and CDR2 is ANQGSEA in the germline V gene. The CDR3 region is CSVWAGADTQYF.

CDR3 region: CASSYSGVLAKNIQYF. This chain joins TRBV6-5 and TRBJ2-4. Germline V lookup: CDR1 MNHEY, CDR2 SVGAGI. The CDR3 is made up of 16 amino acids.

This chain connects TRBV7-9 to TRBJ2-1; TCRdb reports TRBD1, a call that lacks DNA to check it against. This CDR3 is 15 amino acids long. Germline V gene data show CDR1 as SEHNR and CDR2 as FQNEAQ (reference sequence). This CDR3 is CASSVKRGPYNEQFF.

CDR3 residues: CASSQGGHEQYF. V gene TRBV4-2 combines with J gene TRBJ2-7; TCRdb selects TRBD2, and the lack of DNA leaves this call unchecked. The CDR3 sequence is 12 residues long. Germline V CDR1 and CDR2: LGHNA, YNFKEQ.

The genes are TRBV7-9 and TRBJ1-4. The length of the CDR3 is 16 residues. Germline V gene data show CDR1 as SEHNR and CDR2 as FQNEAQ (reference sequence). CDR3 sequence reads: CASSDLQPVSNEKLFF.

The J gene is TRBJ2-3, the V gene TRBV6-4. CDR3 length: 13 amino acids. CDR1 is MRHNA and CDR2 is SNTAGT in the germline V gene. CDR3 loop: CASSDGGQDTQYF.

The J gene is TRBJ2-1, the V gene TRBV7-2; TCRdb designates TRBD2, a call that cannot be tested without DNA. Germline lookup yields CDR1 SGHTA and CDR2 FQGNSA. The CDR3 has 15 amino acids. CDR3 loop: CASSRLAGFNNEQFF.

The V and J genes are TRBV20-1 and TRBJ2-1; TCRdb outputs TRBD2, but without DNA this stays unchecked. CDR3 length: 18 amino acids. CDR1 DFQATT and CDR2 SNEGSKA come from the germline V gene (reference sequence). The CDR3 sequence is CSARAYLGLAGGYNEQFF.

This chain links TRBV7-9 with TRBJ2-5; checking the TCRdb D call of TRBD1 is not possible without DNA. CDR1 and CDR2 from the germline V gene are SEHNR and FQNEAQ (reference sequence). The CDR3 runs to 15 residues. Here the CDR3 reads CASSPPRTPLETQYF.

The chain employs TRBV4-3 and TRBJ1-1; TCRdb calls TRBD1, which cannot be checked without DNA. CDR1 LGHNA and CDR2 YSLEER come from the germline V gene. This CDR3 region has 15 residues. The CDR3 loop is CASSQVAGVNTEAFF.